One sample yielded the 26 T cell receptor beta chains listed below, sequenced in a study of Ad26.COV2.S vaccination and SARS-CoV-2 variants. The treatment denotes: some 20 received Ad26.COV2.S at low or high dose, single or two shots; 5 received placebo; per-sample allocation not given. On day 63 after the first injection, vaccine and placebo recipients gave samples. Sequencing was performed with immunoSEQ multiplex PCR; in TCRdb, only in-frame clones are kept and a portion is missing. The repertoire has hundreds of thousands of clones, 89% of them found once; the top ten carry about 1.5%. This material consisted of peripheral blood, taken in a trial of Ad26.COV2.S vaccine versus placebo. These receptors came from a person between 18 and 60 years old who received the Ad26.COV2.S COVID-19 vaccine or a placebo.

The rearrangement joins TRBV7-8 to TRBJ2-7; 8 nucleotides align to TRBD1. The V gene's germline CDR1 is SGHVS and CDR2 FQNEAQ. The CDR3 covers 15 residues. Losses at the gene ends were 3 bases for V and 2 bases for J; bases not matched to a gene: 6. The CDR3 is CASSFGQGAAYEQYF. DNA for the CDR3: TGTGCCAGCAGCTTTGGGCAGGGGGCAGCCTACGAGCAGTACTTC.

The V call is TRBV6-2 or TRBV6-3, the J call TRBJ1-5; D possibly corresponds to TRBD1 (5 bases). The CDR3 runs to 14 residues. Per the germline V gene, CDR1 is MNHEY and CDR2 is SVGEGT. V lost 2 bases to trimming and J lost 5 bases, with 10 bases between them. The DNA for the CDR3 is TGTGCCAGCAGTTACGTAGGGGACCATCAGCCCCAGCATTTT. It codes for CASSYVGDHQPQHF.

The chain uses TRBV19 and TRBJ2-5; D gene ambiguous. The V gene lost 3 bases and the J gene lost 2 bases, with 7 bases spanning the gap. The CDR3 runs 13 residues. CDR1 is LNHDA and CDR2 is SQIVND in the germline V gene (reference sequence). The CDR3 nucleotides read TGTGCCAGTAGTATCTCGAGGCAAGAGACCCAGTACTTC. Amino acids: CASSISRQETQYF.

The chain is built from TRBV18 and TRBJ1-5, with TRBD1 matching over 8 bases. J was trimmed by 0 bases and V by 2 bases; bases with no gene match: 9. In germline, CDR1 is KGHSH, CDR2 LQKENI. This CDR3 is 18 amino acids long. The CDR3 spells CASSPDRQGLNSNQPQHF. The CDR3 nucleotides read TGTGCCAGCTCACCAGATAGACAGGGGCTAAATAGCAATCAGCCCCAGCATTTT.

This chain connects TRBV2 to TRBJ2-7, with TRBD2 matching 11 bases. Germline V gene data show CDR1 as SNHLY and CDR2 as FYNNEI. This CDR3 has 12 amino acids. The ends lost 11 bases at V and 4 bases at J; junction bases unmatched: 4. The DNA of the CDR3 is TGTGCCGTACTAGCGGGGGCGTACGAGCAGTACTTC. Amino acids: CAVLAGAYEQYF.

The CDR3 loop is CASSPTGDFTGELFF. The CDR3 nucleotides are TGTGCCAGCAGCCCAACGGGCGATTTCACCGGGGAGCTGTTTTTT. This chain joins TRBV3-1 (or the pseudogene TRBV3-2) and TRBJ2-2; D not resolved. This CDR3 region has 15 residues. The germline gives CDR1 LGHDT, CDR2 YNNKEL (reference sequence). The germline V and J ends were trimmed by 4 bases and 4 bases, with 13 bases remaining between them.

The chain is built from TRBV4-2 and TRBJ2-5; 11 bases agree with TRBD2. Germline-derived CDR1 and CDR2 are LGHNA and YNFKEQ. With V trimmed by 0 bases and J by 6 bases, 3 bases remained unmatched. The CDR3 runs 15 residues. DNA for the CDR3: TGTGCCAGCAGCCAAGATAGCGGGAGGGAACAGACCCAGTACTTC. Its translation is CASSQDSGREQTQYF.

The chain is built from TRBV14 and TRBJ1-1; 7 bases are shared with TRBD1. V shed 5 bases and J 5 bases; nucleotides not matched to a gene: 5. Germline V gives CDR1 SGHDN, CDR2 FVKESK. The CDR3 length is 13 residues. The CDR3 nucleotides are TGTGCCAGCAGCGGACAGGCAATGACTGAAGCTTTCTTT. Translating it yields CASSGQAMTEAFF.

The CDR3, as DNA: TGTGCCAGCTCACCTAACAGGGACTCTGGAAACACCATATATTTT. Translation gives CASSPNRDSGNTIYF. This chain links TRBV18 with TRBJ1-3; D perhaps matches TRBD1 (6 bases). The V and J ends lost 3 bases and 0 bases respectively, with 9 bases between them. CDR3 length: 15 amino acids. Germline CDR1 KGHSH, CDR2 LQKENI. Full variable domain (outside the CDR3, taken from reference TRBV18 and TRBJ1-3): NAGVMQNPRHLVRRRGQEARLRCSPMKGHSHVYWYRQLPEEGLKFMVYLQKENIIDESGMPKERFSAEFPKEGPSILRIQQVVRGDSAAYFCASSPNRDSGNTIYFGEGSWLTVV.

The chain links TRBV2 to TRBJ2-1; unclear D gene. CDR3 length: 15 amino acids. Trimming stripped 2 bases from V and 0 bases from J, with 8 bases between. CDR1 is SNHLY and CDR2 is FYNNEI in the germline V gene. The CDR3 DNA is TGTGCCAGCAGTGAACTGTATTCCTCCTACAATGAGCAGTTCTTC. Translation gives CASSELYSSYNEQFF. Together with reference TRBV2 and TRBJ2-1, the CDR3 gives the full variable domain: EPEVTQTPSHQVTQMGQEVILRCVPISNHLYFYWYRQILGQKVEFLVSFYNNEISEKSEIFDDQFSVERPDGSNFTLKIRSTKLEDSAMYFCASSELYSSYNEQFFGPGTRLTVL.

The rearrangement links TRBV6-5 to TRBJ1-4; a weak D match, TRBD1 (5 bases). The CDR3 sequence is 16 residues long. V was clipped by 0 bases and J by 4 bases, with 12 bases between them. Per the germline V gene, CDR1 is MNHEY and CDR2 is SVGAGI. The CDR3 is CASSYSRWGGNEKLFF. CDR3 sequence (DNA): TGTGCCAGCAGTTACTCCCGATGGGGCGGTAATGAAAAACTGTTTTTT.

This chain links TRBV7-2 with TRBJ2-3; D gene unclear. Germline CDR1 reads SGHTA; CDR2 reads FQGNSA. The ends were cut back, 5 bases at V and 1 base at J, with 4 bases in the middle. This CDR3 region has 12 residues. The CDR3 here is CASSTRTDTQYF. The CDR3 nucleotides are TGTGCCAGCAGCACCCGCACAGATACGCAGTATTTT.

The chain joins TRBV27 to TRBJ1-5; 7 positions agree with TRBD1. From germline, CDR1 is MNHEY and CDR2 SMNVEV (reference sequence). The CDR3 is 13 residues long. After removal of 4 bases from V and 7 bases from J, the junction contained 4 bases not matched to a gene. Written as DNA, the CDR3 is TGTGCCAGCAGTTCGTACAGGGGACAGCCCCAGCATTTT. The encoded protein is CASSSYRGQPQHF.

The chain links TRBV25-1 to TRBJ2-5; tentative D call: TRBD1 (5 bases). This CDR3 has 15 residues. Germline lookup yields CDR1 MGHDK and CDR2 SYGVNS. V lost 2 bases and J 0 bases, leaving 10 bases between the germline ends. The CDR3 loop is CASSEPWGYQETQYF. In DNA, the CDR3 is TGTGCCAGCAGTGAACCGTGGGGCTACCAAGAGACCCAGTACTTC.

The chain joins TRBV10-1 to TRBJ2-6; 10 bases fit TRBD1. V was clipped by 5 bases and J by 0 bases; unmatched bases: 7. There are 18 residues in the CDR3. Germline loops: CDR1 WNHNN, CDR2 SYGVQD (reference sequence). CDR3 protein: CASSSDRGKNSGANVLTF. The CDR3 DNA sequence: TGCGCCAGCAGTTCGGACAGGGGGAAGAACTCTGGGGCCAACGTCCTGACTTTC.

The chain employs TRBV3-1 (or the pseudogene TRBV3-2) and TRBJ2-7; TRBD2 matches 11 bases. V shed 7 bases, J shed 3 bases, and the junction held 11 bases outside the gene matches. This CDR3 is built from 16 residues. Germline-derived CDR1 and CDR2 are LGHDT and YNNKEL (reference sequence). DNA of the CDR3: TGTGCCAGCAACACAACTAGCGGGAGAAAGGGCTACGAGCAGTACTTC. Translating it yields CASNTTSGRKGYEQYF.

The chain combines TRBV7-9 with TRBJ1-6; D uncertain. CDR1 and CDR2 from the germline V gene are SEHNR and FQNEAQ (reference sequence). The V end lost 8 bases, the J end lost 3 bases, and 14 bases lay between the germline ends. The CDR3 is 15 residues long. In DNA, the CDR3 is TGTGCCAGCGGATTATCGGACGGCTATAATTCACCCCTCCACTTT. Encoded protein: CASGLSDGYNSPLHF.

The CDR3 protein is CATSSTEYEQYF. In DNA form, the CDR3 reads TGTGCCACCAGCAGTACAGAATACGAGCAGTACTTC. V and J are TRBV15 and TRBJ2-7; D is unclear. The V and J ends lost 3 bases and 4 bases respectively, with 7 bases between them. Germline CDR1 is LNHNV and CDR2 is YYDKDF (reference sequence). The CDR3 consists of 12 residues.

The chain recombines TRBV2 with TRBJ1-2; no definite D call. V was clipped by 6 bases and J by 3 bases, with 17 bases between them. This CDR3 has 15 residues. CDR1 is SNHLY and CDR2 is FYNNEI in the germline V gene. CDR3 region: CASSETVLPHYGYTF. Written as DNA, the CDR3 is TGTGCCAGCAGCGAAACAGTCCTGCCTCACTATGGCTACACCTTC.

CDR3 loop: CAIGNTEDTQYF. Written as DNA, the CDR3 is TGTGCCATAGGGAATACCGAAGATACGCAGTATTTT. This chain links TRBV10-3 with TRBJ2-3; D gene unclear. There are 12 residues in the CDR3. Germline values: CDR1 ENHRY, CDR2 SYGVKD. V was shortened by 9 bases and J by 5 bases, with 12 bases between the two germline ends.

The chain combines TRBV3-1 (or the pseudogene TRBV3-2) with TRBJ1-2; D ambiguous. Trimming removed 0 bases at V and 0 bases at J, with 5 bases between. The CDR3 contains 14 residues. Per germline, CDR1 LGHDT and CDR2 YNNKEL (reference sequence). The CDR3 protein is CASSQEPANYGYTF. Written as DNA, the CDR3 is TGTGCCAGCAGCCAAGAGCCAGCTAACTATGGCTACACCTTC.

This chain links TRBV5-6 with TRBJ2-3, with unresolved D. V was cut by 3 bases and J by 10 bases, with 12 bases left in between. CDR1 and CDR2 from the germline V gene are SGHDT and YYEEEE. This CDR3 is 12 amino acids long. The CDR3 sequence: CASSWTEKAQYF. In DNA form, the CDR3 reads TGTGCCAGCAGCTGGACCGAGAAAGCGCAGTATTTT.

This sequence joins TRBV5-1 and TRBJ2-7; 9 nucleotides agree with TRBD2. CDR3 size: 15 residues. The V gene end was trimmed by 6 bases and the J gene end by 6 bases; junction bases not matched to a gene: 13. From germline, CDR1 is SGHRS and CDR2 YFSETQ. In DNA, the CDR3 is TGCGCCAGCACCCAGACCTTAGCGGGAGCCGGCGAGCAGTACTTC. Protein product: CASTQTLAGAGEQYF.

The CDR3 nucleotides read TGCGCCAGCAGTGACCTCGGGGGCCCGAACACTGAAGCTTTCTTT. This translates into CASSDLGGPNTEAFF. V gene TRBV10-1 combines with J gene TRBJ1-1, with TRBD1 as a possible D gene (6 bases). This CDR3 is 15 amino acids long. Per germline, CDR1 WNHNN and CDR2 SYGVQD (reference sequence). V shed 3 bases and J shed 1 base, with 12 bases lying between them.

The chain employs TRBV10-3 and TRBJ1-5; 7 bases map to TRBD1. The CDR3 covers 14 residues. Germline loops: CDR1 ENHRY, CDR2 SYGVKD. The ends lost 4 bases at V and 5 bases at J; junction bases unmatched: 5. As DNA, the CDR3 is TGTGCCATCAGTGGGCAGGGGGAACATCAGCCCCAGCATTTT. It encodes CAISGQGEHQPQHF.

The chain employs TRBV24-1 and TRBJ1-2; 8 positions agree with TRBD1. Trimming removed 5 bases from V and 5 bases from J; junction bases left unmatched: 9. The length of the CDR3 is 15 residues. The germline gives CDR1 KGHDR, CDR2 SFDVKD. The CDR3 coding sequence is TGTGCCACCAGTGGCTCATCCGGGACAGGATATGGCTACACCTTC. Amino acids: CATSGSSGTGYGYTF.